This entry concerns a single TCR beta chain. Its antigen is not known. This entry comes from a study of blood T cells in healthy people across ages. Germline CDR1 MNHEY, CDR2 SMNVEV (reference sequence). The CDR3 sequence is 17 residues long. General study results and limits: Donor CMV status was unknown, possibly confounding expanded clonotype changes.

It was with a sample-barcoded 5' primer and a J-beta primer mix that a second PCR of about 7 to 12 cycles was run. One entry per CDR3 protein, called by TCRdb with MiXCR from the 5' RACE reads. The profile shows 600,000 to 1,000,000 distinct CDR3 sequences, roughly 64% of them singletons. This clonotype was sampled from a young man in good health. The genes are TRBV27 and TRBJ2-7; maybe TRBD2 (5 bases). With the DNA end fitting TRBJ2-5 better, the J assignment may be wrong. Sequencing was performed on blood. This CDR3 is CASSLVAGNSVRETQYF. CDR3 bases: TGTGCCAGCAGTTTGGTCGCCGGGAATTCAGTTAGGGAGACCCAGTACTTC.